The 23 T cell receptor beta chains below all came from one sample that was sequenced in a study of T cell repertoires and HLA-DP antigens. Here immunoSEQ multiplex PCR was the method, and the copy in TCRdb shows in-frame clones only, minus some. The sample has roughly 120,000 clones, over 90% seen once. These receptors have no identified antigens. The sample was CD4+ T cells from PBMCs. These receptors all come from a woman under 30 in good health and CMV-seronegative.

The J gene is TRBJ2-6, the V gene TRBV7-6, with D tentatively TRBD2 (7 bases). Germline assignment: CDR1 SGHVS and CDR2 FNYEAQ. V was trimmed by 3 bases and J by 6 bases, leaving 18 bases between them. CDR3 length: 17 residues. CDR3 region: CASSFLPAGAMANVLTF. In DNA, the CDR3 is TGTGCCAGCAGCTTCCTCCCTGCGGGGGCTATGGCCAACGTCCTGACTTTC.

V gene TRBV9 combines with J gene TRBJ2-1; 14 bases are shared with TRBD2. The CDR3 is 19 residues long. The germline V gene encodes CDR1 SGDLS and CDR2 YYNGEE. V was pared by 2 bases and J by 2 bases, with 9 bases of the junction left unmatched. The CDR3 DNA sequence: TGTGCCAGCAGCGTTCGACTAGCGGGAGGGCCAGGTACCTACAATGAGCAGTTCTTC. Residues: CASSVRLAGGPGTYNEQFF.

The V and J genes are TRBV11-3 and TRBJ2-5; weak D call: TRBD1 (6 bases). V was cut by 4 bases and J by 2 bases, with 20 bases left in between. Per the germline V gene, CDR1 is SGHNT and CDR2 is YENEEA. The CDR3 runs to 17 residues. The CDR3 spells CASSSRATTRGQETQYF. The CDR3 nucleotides read TGTGCCAGCAGCTCCCGGGCAACAACCAGGGGACAAGAGACCCAGTACTTC.

The chain has TRBV9 and TRBJ1-1; 9 bases fit TRBD1. CDR1 and CDR2 from the germline V gene are SGDLS and YYNGEE. V shed 4 bases, J shed 4 bases, and the junction held 8 bases outside the gene matches. The CDR3 is 15 residues long. Written as DNA, the CDR3 is TGTGCCAGCAGCCCCCGGACAGGGGCGGGCACTGAAGCTTTCTTT. Its protein product is CASSPRTGAGTEAFF.

The chain joins TRBV5-4 to TRBJ2-5; D is unresolved. Germline loops: CDR1 SGHNT, CDR2 YYREEE (reference sequence). The CDR3 contains 14 residues. Trimming removed 4 bases from V and 5 bases from J, with 15 bases in between. CDR3 nucleotide sequence: TGTGCCAGCAGCAACGAGGCGCCGGTTGAGACCCAGTACTTC. Translated: CASSNEAPVETQYF.

The CDR3 coding sequence is TGTGCCAGCCACCCGGGAACGTCGTTGGACTATGGCTACACCTTC. Amino acids: CASHPGTSLDYGYTF. V is TRBV28 and J is TRBJ1-2; D unclear. V lost 8 bases and J lost 3, with 19 bases in between. Germline V gives CDR1 MDHEN, CDR2 SYDVKM. This CDR3 contains 15 residues.

The J gene is TRBJ2-2, the V gene TRBV27; 9 positions match TRBD1. The CDR3 runs to 15 residues. Trimming took 1 base from V and 6 from J; bases not matched to a gene: 3. Germline V gene sequence: CDR1 MNHEY, CDR2 SMNVEV (reference sequence). CDR3 sequence: CASSLFGTGSGELFF. CDR3 nucleotides: TGTGCCAGCAGTTTATTTGGGACAGGGTCCGGGGAGCTGTTTTTT.

The gene calls are TRBV9 and TRBJ1-1; perhaps TRBD1 as D (6 bases). Looked up from germline, CDR1 is SGDLS and CDR2 is YYNGEE. The CDR3 spans 15 residues. Deletions cut 0 bases from V and 1 base from J, with 10 bases between. CDR3 protein: CASSVVQGRNTEAFF. The CDR3 region has the DNA TGTGCCAGCAGCGTAGTCCAGGGGAGGAACACTGAAGCTTTCTTT.

V is TRBV27 and J is TRBJ2-7; either TRBD1 or TRBD2 may fit D (7 bases each). Germline V lookup: CDR1 MNHEY, CDR2 SMNVEV (reference sequence). This CDR3 region has 15 residues. V lost 4 bases to trimming and J lost 2 bases, with 15 bases between them. CDR3 residues: CASSSDRDYPYEQYF. The CDR3 DNA follows: TGTGCCAGCAGTTCCGACAGGGACTATCCCTACGAGCAGTACTTC.

The chain couples TRBV6-1 to TRBJ1-6; D ambiguous. The CDR3 sequence is 15 residues long. Germline V gene lookup returns CDR1 MNHNS and CDR2 SASEGT. Deletions cut 7 bases from V and 0 bases from J, with 10 bases between. CDR3 sequence: CASNPASSYNSPLHF. The CDR3 DNA is TGTGCCAGCAACCCAGCGAGCTCCTATAATTCACCCCTCCACTTT.

This rearrangement joins TRBV5-6 to TRBJ2-5, with 9 bases matching TRBD1. The germline CDR1 and CDR2 sequences are SGHDT and YYEEEE. The CDR3 totals 15 residues. Trimming removed 4 bases from V and 3 bases from J; junction bases left unmatched: 7. CDR3 DNA: TGTGCCAGCAGCCGAACAAGGACAGGGGAAGAGACCCAGTACTTC. It is translated as CASSRTRTGEETQYF.

The chain carries TRBV6-1 and TRBJ2-3; 7 bases are shared with TRBD2. Germline trimming cut 4 bases from V and 6 bases from J; bases unmatched to any gene: 7. This CDR3 comprises 14 residues. CDR1 is MNHNS and CDR2 is SASEGT in the germline V gene. CDR3 protein: CASSVAGDWDTQYF. The CDR3 DNA reads TGTGCCAGCAGTGTGGCGGGAGATTGGGATACGCAGTATTTT.

This chain joins TRBV6-5 and TRBJ2-1; 11 nucleotides align to TRBD2. The CDR3 loop spans 16 amino acids. Per germline, CDR1 MNHEY and CDR2 SVGAGI. V gave up 2 bases and J gave up 10 bases; unmatched junction bases: 10. The CDR3 reads CASSYEGLAATGEQFF. CDR3 coding DNA: TGTGCCAGCAGTTACGAGGGACTAGCGGCCACGGGAGAGCAGTTCTTC.

The DNA for the CDR3 is TGTGCCAGCAGTTACTCCATCGGATCCCGAGAGACCCAGTACTTC. This translates into CASSYSIGSRETQYF. The J gene is TRBJ2-5, the V gene TRBV6-5; D remains ambiguous. The CDR3 totals 15 residues. The germline V and J ends were trimmed by 0 bases and 4 bases, with 12 bases remaining between them. Germline V gene lookup returns CDR1 MNHEY and CDR2 SVGAGI.

The chain links TRBV9 to TRBJ2-2; 7 bases map to TRBD1. V was clipped by 0 bases and J by 2 bases; unmatched bases: 4. The CDR3 consists of 16 residues. From germline, CDR1 is SGDLS and CDR2 YYNGEE. The chain's CDR3 is CASSVGDRVNTGELFF. DNA of the CDR3: TGTGCCAGCAGCGTAGGAGACAGGGTTAACACCGGGGAGCTGTTTTTT.

The rearrangement joins TRBV9 to TRBJ2-1; D ambiguous. Germline V gene sequence: CDR1 SGDLS, CDR2 YYNGEE. This CDR3 is built from 13 residues. V was cut by 4 bases and J by 1 base, with 6 bases left in between. CDR3 nucleotide sequence: TGTGCCAGCAGCCCTTTATCCTACAATGAGCAGTTCTTC. Amino acid sequence: CASSPLSYNEQFF.

This clone showed up just a few times. The rearrangement joins TRBV28 to TRBJ1-2; the match to TRBD1 covers 8 bases. CDR1 and CDR2 from the germline V gene are MDHEN and SYDVKM. The CDR3 sequence is 14 residues long. The V and J ends lost 7 bases and 8 bases, in that order; junction bases with no gene match: 12. As DNA, the CDR3 is TGTGCCAGCATCACTCAGGGGGCCTCAGGCGGCTACACCTTC. This encodes CASITQGASGGYTF.

In its sample, this clone was seen once. The V gene is TRBV28, the J gene TRBJ2-1; no definite D call. Germline V gene data show CDR1 as MDHEN and CDR2 as SYDVKM. V was trimmed by 6 bases and J by 6 bases, leaving 9 bases between them. The CDR3 covers 12 residues. CDR3 in DNA: TGTGCCAGCAGGAACTCGGGCAATGAGCAGTTCTTC. Its translation is CASRNSGNEQFF.

The chain recombines TRBV27 with TRBJ2-2; D uncertain. The CDR3 runs 15 residues. V was clipped by 4 bases and J by 0 bases, with 9 bases between them. Germline V gives CDR1 MNHEY, CDR2 SMNVEV (reference sequence). The CDR3 reads CASSWYTANTGELFF. The CDR3 coding sequence is TGTGCCAGCAGTTGGTACACGGCGAACACCGGGGAGCTGTTTTTT.

This chain connects TRBV7-3 to TRBJ2-1, with a tentative D call TRBD2 (6 bases). CDR3 length: 14 residues. Germline loops: CDR1 SGHTA, CDR2 FQGTGA. The V end was cut by 5 bases, the J end by 4 bases, with 12 bases between. The chain's CDR3 is CASSQGLAYNEQFF. CDR3 bases: TGTGCCAGCAGCCAGGGACTGGCTTACAATGAGCAGTTCTTC.

This clone turned up a few times. This rearrangement joins TRBV5-6 to TRBJ1-6, with unresolved D. The germline CDR1 and CDR2 sequences are SGHDT and YYEEEE. The CDR3 extends over 12 amino acids. V shed 6 bases and J shed 7 bases, with 8 bases lying between them. The CDR3 DNA is TGTGCCAGCAAGACCCCAAATTCACCCCTCCACTTT. This encodes CASKTPNSPLHF. Complete variable domain (other parts from reference TRBV5-6 and TRBJ1-6): DAGVTQSPTHLIKTRGQQVTLRCSPKSGHDTVSWYQQALGQGPQFIFQYYEEEERQRGNFPDRFSGHQFPNYSSELNVNALLLGDSALYLCASKTPNSPLHFGNGTRLTVT.

V usage is TRBV19 and J usage is TRBJ1-4; D gene unclear. V lost 1 base, J lost 7 bases, and 19 bases lay in between. The CDR3 has 17 amino acids. CDR1 is LNHDA, CDR2 SQIVND, per germline (reference sequence). DNA for the CDR3: TGTGCCAGTAGTATAGGAGGCGGTCGGGGTTTAGGTGAAAAACTGTTTTTT. Translation: CASSIGGGRGLGEKLFF.

The V and J genes are TRBV20-1 and TRBJ2-1; D is unclear. The CDR3 consists of 10 residues. Trimming removed 3 bases at V and 7 bases at J, with 4 bases between. Germline lookup yields CDR1 DFQATT and CDR2 SNEGSKA (reference sequence). As DNA, the CDR3 is TGCAGTGCTAGGGCTAATGAGCAGTTCTTC. As protein: CSARANEQFF.